This T cell receptor (beta chain) was recorded in a study of identifying expanded T cells in peripheral blood. General study results and limits: Variance in clone template counts between approximately two-week samples significantly increased with total template count across all healthy donors. Over approximately two and four weeks, about 15 and 19 clones changed, versus around 1.1 between replicates.

On this clone: What it recognizes is unknown.

Sequenced by immunoSEQ multiplex PCR; TCRdb stores in-frame clones only, minus some. The data hold about 83,000 clones, with around 91% observed a single time. The CDR3 sequence is 13 residues long. With 5 bases removed from V and 3 bases from J, the gap between germline ends came to 11 bases. The germline V gene has CDR1 SGHAT and CDR2 FQNNGV. This receptor was identified in a person between 18 and 75 years old in good health. The chain employs TRBV11-2 and TRBJ2-7; D remains unclear. Sequencing was done on a sample of blood. The CDR3 loop reads CASSKRDGYEQYF. The DNA for the CDR3 is TGTGCCAGCAGCAAAAGGGATGGCTACGAGCAGTACTTC.